Below are 6 T cell receptor beta chains sequenced from a single sample in a study of cytomegalovirus exposure and HLA in healthy donors. The PCR employed 60 Vbeta primers together with 13 Jbeta primers. Here immunoSEQ multiplex PCR was the method, and the copy in TCRdb shows in-frame clones only, minus some. The sample contains about 160,000 clones, roughly four fifths of which appear only once. Sequences were obtained from PBMCs. These receptors all stem from a woman aged 45-65 years in good health and CMV-seronegative.

This chain links TRBV29-1 with TRBJ1-1, with TRBD1 matching over 10 bases. The V gene end was trimmed by 7 bases and the J gene end by 6 bases; junction bases not matched to a gene: 11. The germline gives CDR1 SQVTM, CDR2 ANQGSEA. There are 14 residues in the CDR3. CDR3 amino acids: CSAVRDRGFSEAFF. Here the CDR3 DNA reads TGCAGCGCCGTGCGGGACAGGGGTTTCTCTGAAGCTTTCTTT.

The chain couples TRBV7-2 to TRBJ2-1; TRBD2 might be the D (6 bases). Trimming left V 5 bases short and J 4 bases short, with 15 bases between. Germline CDR1 is SGHTA and CDR2 is FQGNSA. CDR3 size: 15 residues. This CDR3 is CASSPRPEGYNEQFF. CDR3 nucleotide sequence: TGTGCCAGCAGCCCTAGACCGGAGGGGTACAATGAGCAGTTCTTC.

V usage is TRBV11-3 and J usage is TRBJ2-3; possible D gene TRBD2, 6 bases. Trimming removed 2 bases at V and 6 bases at J, with 12 bases between. Per the germline V gene, CDR1 is SGHNT and CDR2 is YENEEA. CDR3 length equals 14 residues. The CDR3 DNA reads as TGTGCCAGCAGCTTAAACGCTGCGGGGGATACGCAGTATTTT. Its protein is CASSLNAAGDTQYF. Complete variable domain (other parts from reference TRBV11-3 and TRBJ2-3): EAGVVQSPRYKIIEKKQPVAFWCNPISGHNTLYWYLQNLGQGPELLIRYENEEAVDDSQLPKDRFSAERLKGVDSTLKIQPAELGDSAVYLCASSLNAAGDTQYFGPGTRLTVL.

The gene calls are TRBV28 and TRBJ1-2; tentatively, D is TRBD1 (6 bases). There are 12 residues in the CDR3. Trimming removed 10 bases at V and 3 bases at J, with 12 bases between. The germline CDR1 and CDR2 sequences are MDHEN and SYDVKM. The CDR3 DNA reads TGTGCCACAGGAGACAGGTACTATGGCTACACCTTC. This codes for CATGDRYYGYTF.

The J gene is TRBJ2-5, the V gene TRBV5-6; 7 positions agree with TRBD1. Germline CDR1 is SGHDT and CDR2 is YYEEEE. The CDR3 loop spans 13 amino acids. V gave up 2 bases and J gave up 3 bases; unmatched junction bases: 1. The CDR3 loop is CASSFTGEETQYF. The CDR3 region has the DNA TGTGCCAGCAGCTTTACAGGGGAAGAGACCCAGTACTTC.

The J gene is TRBJ1-2, the V gene TRBV27; 10 nucleotides agree with TRBD1. J lost 1 base, V lost 3 bases, and 8 bases had no gene match. Germline loops: CDR1 MNHEY, CDR2 SMNVEV (reference sequence). The CDR3 is made up of 17 amino acids. The CDR3 loop reads CASSFRDRGTHNYGYTF. Written as DNA, the CDR3 is TGTGCCAGCAGTTTTCGGGACAGGGGAACGCATAACTATGGCTACACCTTC.